This T cell receptor beta chain is from a study of blood T cell repertoires in COVID-19. Study at large: Sources were T cells, B-cell-depleted T cells, or PBMCs; the material itself was cDNA or gDNA.

Per the germline V gene, CDR1 is MNHEY and CDR2 is SVGAGI. CDR3 size: 14 residues. Trimming removed 7 bases from V and 6 bases from J; junction bases left unmatched: 8. Methods used by the authors: Reference gene primer amplification yielded estimated nucleated cell counts. TCRdb's copy holds only in-frame clones and misses some; the assay was immunoSEQ multiplex PCR. The D gene and trimming were derived from the DNA, and the V and J assignments and clone size from that table. The table records a few hundred thousand clones, 75% to 90% of them present only once. The chain recombines TRBV6-5 with TRBJ2-3, with 9 bases that match TRBD2. This TCR was sampled from a woman aged 50 to 60 with COVID-19, enrolled during active disease. Sequenced sample: peripheral blood. DNA for the CDR3: TGTGCCAGCACCTCCCCCGCGGGAGGGGATACGCAGTATTTT. Encoded protein: CASTSPAGGDTQYF.